This is a list of T cell receptor beta chains from one sample in a study of cytomegalovirus exposure and HLA in healthy donors. The repertoire was sequenced with immunoSEQ multiplex PCR; TCRdb's copy has only in-frame clones and lacks some. The sample shows about 150,000 clones, approximately 93% of them seen only once. What was sequenced was PBMCs. The receptor set was obtained from a man aged 18 to 30 in good health and CMV-seronegative. Each CDR3 is given with its conserved first and last residue. Each record gives: CDR3 DNA, CDR3 protein, D gene, J gene, clone size, V gene. The D gene is left open where the match is weak. Clone size is stated in some rows and not others, as once, few, many or a class when expanded.

CDR3nt: TGTGCCAGCAGCTTAGCGGTAACAGGGGGCGGAGATACGCAGTATTTT; CDR3aa: CASSLAVTGGGDTQYF; d_gene: TRBD1; j_gene: TRBJ2-3; abundance: .; v_gene: TRBV7-6
CDR3nt: TGTGCCAGCAGCTTGTACGGGGTAGACCCCTACGAGCAGTACTTC; CDR3aa: CASSLYGVDPYEQYF; d_gene: .; j_gene: TRBJ2-7; abundance: once; v_gene: TRBV5-4
CDR3nt: TGTGCCACCAGCAGAGATGACCTGAGGCGGGGTGAAAATGAGCAGTTCTTC; CDR3aa: CATSRDDLRRGENEQFF; d_gene: .; j_gene: TRBJ2-1; abundance: .; v_gene: TRBV15
CDR3nt: TGTGCCACCAGCAGAGATCGGAGGGAGGGCCAAGAGACCCAGTACTTC; CDR3aa: CATSRDRREGQETQYF; d_gene: TRBD2; j_gene: TRBJ2-5; abundance: once; v_gene: TRBV15
CDR3nt: TGTGCCAGCAGCCTCCTGGGGGGGAAAGATACGCAGTATTTT; CDR3aa: CASSLLGGKDTQYF; d_gene: TRBD2; j_gene: TRBJ2-3; abundance: few; v_gene: TRBV7-8
CDR3nt: TGTGCCAGCAGCGCTCACCCCGGGACAACTGGAAACACCATATATTTT; CDR3aa: CASSAHPGTTGNTIYF; d_gene: .; j_gene: TRBJ1-3; abundance: .; v_gene: TRBV9
CDR3nt: TGCGCCAGCAGTGAGAGGGACAGGGGTTTGAACACTGAAGCTTTCTTT; CDR3aa: CASSERDRGLNTEAFF; d_gene: TRBD1; j_gene: TRBJ1-1; abundance: .; v_gene: TRBV10-2
CDR3nt: TGTGCCAGCAGCGACAGGAGTAGCAATCAGCCCCAGCATTTT; CDR3aa: CASSDRSSNQPQHF; d_gene: .; j_gene: TRBJ1-5; abundance: .; v_gene: TRBV7-9
CDR3nt: TGTGCCAGCAGCGTAGGTACAGGGAGCGAGCAGTACTTC; CDR3aa: CASSVGTGSEQYF; d_gene: .; j_gene: TRBJ2-7; abundance: few; v_gene: TRBV9
CDR3nt: TGTGCCAGCAGTTTATCGGGCTTTGGTGAAGCTTTCTTT; CDR3aa: CASSLSGFGEAFF; d_gene: .; j_gene: TRBJ1-1; abundance: .; v_gene: TRBV27
CDR3nt: TGTGCCAGTACCCCCGGAGGAGGAGGAAACACCATATATTTT; CDR3aa: CASTPGGGGNTIYF; d_gene: .; j_gene: TRBJ1-3; abundance: .; v_gene: TRBV19
CDR3nt: TGTGCCAGCAGCGCCGGGGTAACAGGGGTTTCAGATACGCAGTATTTT; CDR3aa: CASSAGVTGVSDTQYF; d_gene: TRBD1; j_gene: TRBJ2-3; abundance: .; v_gene: TRBV5-6
CDR3nt: TGTGCCAGCAGCTCCGGACAGGGAGTGGCCGGGGAGCTGTTTTTT; CDR3aa: CASSSGQGVAGELFF; d_gene: TRBD1; j_gene: TRBJ2-2; abundance: .; v_gene: TRBV7-2
CDR3nt: TGTGCCAGCAGCCTTCTCGGGCCGGCTAGCGGGGGGGCCAATGAGCAGTTCTTC; CDR3aa: CASSLLGPASGGANEQFF; d_gene: TRBD2; j_gene: TRBJ2-1; abundance: .; v_gene: TRBV9
CDR3nt: TGTGCCAGCATCGAAGAGGCGGGGATCTCTAGCACAGATACGCAGTATTTT; CDR3aa: CASIEEAGISSTDTQYF; d_gene: .; j_gene: TRBJ2-3; abundance: .; v_gene: TRBV7-8
CDR3nt: TGTGCCAGCAGCTCACAGGGAAACTCCTACAATGAGCAGTTCTTC; CDR3aa: CASSSQGNSYNEQFF; d_gene: .; j_gene: TRBJ2-1; abundance: .; v_gene: TRBV11-3
CDR3nt: TGTGCCAGCAGCTTAGTAGCGGGGGGGCTCTACGAGCAGTACTTC; CDR3aa: CASSLVAGGLYEQYF; d_gene: TRBD2; j_gene: TRBJ2-7; abundance: .; v_gene: TRBV7-2
CDR3nt: TGTGCCAGCAGCGGGACTAGCGGGGGGTCCTACAATGAGCAGTTCTTC; CDR3aa: CASSGTSGGSYNEQFF; d_gene: TRBD2; j_gene: TRBJ2-1; abundance: .; v_gene: TRBV9
CDR3nt: TGTGCCAGCAGCTTATCTAGCGGGGAGGAGACCCAGTACTTC; CDR3aa: CASSLSSGEETQYF; d_gene: TRBD2; j_gene: TRBJ2-5; abundance: .; v_gene: TRBV7-7
CDR3nt: TGTGCCACCTCTTGGGAGGGAGACATGAACACTGAAGCTTTCTTT; CDR3aa: CATSWEGDMNTEAFF; d_gene: .; j_gene: TRBJ1-1; abundance: .; v_gene: TRBV19
CDR3nt: TGTGCCAGCAGCCCAGGACGGACTCTAGCGGGAGGAAACATTCAGTACTTC; CDR3aa: CASSPGRTLAGGNIQYF; d_gene: TRBD2; j_gene: TRBJ2-4; abundance: .; v_gene: TRBV11-2
CDR3nt: TGTGCCAGCAGTTACCAAGCGGGAGTCACAGATACGCAGTATTTT; CDR3aa: CASSYQAGVTDTQYF; d_gene: TRBD2; j_gene: TRBJ2-3; abundance: .; v_gene: TRBV6-5
CDR3nt: TGCGCCAGCAGCCAAGATTGGGGGGTAGTTGATACGCAGTATTTT; CDR3aa: CASSQDWGVVDTQYF; d_gene: .; j_gene: TRBJ2-3; abundance: .; v_gene: TRBV4-3
CDR3nt: TGTGCCAGCAGCTGTCCAAACAGGGGCAGGTACGAGCAGTACTTC; CDR3aa: CASSCPNRGRYEQYF; d_gene: TRBD1; j_gene: TRBJ2-7; abundance: .; v_gene: TRBV6-4
CDR3nt: TGTGCCAGCACGCGACTAGCGGGGGAAGAGACCCAGTACTTC; CDR3aa: CASTRLAGEETQYF; d_gene: TRBD2; j_gene: TRBJ2-5; abundance: .; v_gene: TRBV27
CDR3nt: TGTGCCAGCAGCCCGCGGGACAGTTCTGGAAACACCATATATTTT; CDR3aa: CASSPRDSSGNTIYF; d_gene: TRBD1; j_gene: TRBJ1-3; abundance: .; v_gene: TRBV7-2
CDR3nt: TGTGCCAGCAGCCGGGAGGGCACTGAAGCTTTCTTT; CDR3aa: CASSREGTEAFF; d_gene: .; j_gene: TRBJ1-1; abundance: .; v_gene: TRBV5-4
CDR3nt: TGTGCCAGCAGCTCACGAGGGACTCCTAGAGGCTACACCTTC; CDR3aa: CASSSRGTPRGYTF; d_gene: .; j_gene: TRBJ1-2; abundance: .; v_gene: TRBV9
CDR3nt: TGTGCCAGCAGTTCACAGGGGGCGGGGGAAGAGACCCAGTACTTC; CDR3aa: CASSSQGAGEETQYF; d_gene: TRBD1; j_gene: TRBJ2-5; abundance: few; v_gene: TRBV27
CDR3nt: TGTGCCAGCAGCTCCCACGGGACTACCACCTATGAGACCCAGTACTTC; CDR3aa: CASSSHGTTTYETQYF; d_gene: TRBD2; j_gene: TRBJ2-5; abundance: .; v_gene: TRBV5-6
CDR3nt: TGTGCCAGCAGCCCAGTCACAGGGGGCGCGGATACGCAGTATTTT; CDR3aa: CASSPVTGGADTQYF; d_gene: TRBD1; j_gene: TRBJ2-3; abundance: .; v_gene: TRBV7-3
CDR3nt: TGTGCCAGCAGCCCAACTAGCGGGAGGGTCAATGAGCAGTTCTTC; CDR3aa: CASSPTSGRVNEQFF; d_gene: TRBD2; j_gene: TRBJ2-1; abundance: once; v_gene: TRBV11-2
CDR3nt: TGTGCCAGCCACAGGAATAATCAGCCCCAGCATTTT; CDR3aa: CASHRNNQPQHF; d_gene: .; j_gene: TRBJ1-5; abundance: .; v_gene: TRBV2
CDR3nt: TGTGCCAGCAGCTTGGCACAGTACGAGCAGTACTTC; CDR3aa: CASSLAQYEQYF; d_gene: .; j_gene: TRBJ2-7; abundance: .; v_gene: TRBV5-5
CDR3nt: TGCAGCGGTACCGGGACAGGCGACTATGGCTACACCTTC; CDR3aa: CSGTGTGDYGYTF; d_gene: TRBD1; j_gene: TRBJ1-2; abundance: once; v_gene: TRBV29-1
CDR3nt: TGTGCCAGCAGTCCCCGCCAGCGCGCAAGGCCCCAGCATTTT; CDR3aa: CASSPRQRARPQHF; d_gene: .; j_gene: TRBJ1-5; abundance: few; v_gene: TRBV27
CDR3nt: TGTGCCAGCTCACTCTCCAGTGTAACTAATGAAAAACTGTTTTTT; CDR3aa: CASSLSSVTNEKLFF; d_gene: .; j_gene: TRBJ1-4; abundance: .; v_gene: TRBV18
CDR3nt: TGTGCCAGCAGCGTGGGACACCAGAACACTGAAGCTTTCTTT; CDR3aa: CASSVGHQNTEAFF; d_gene: .; j_gene: TRBJ1-1; abundance: .; v_gene: TRBV9
CDR3nt: TGTGCCACCAGGCGGGGACAGGGATCCTATGGCTACACCTTC; CDR3aa: CATRRGQGSYGYTF; d_gene: TRBD1; j_gene: TRBJ1-2; abundance: .; v_gene: TRBV15
CDR3nt: TGTGCCAGCAGCGCTAAGCGGGGAGACAATGAGCAGTTCTTC; CDR3aa: CASSAKRGDNEQFF; d_gene: TRBD2; j_gene: TRBJ2-1; abundance: .; v_gene: TRBV5-4
CDR3nt: TGTGCCACCAGCAGAGCTAGCTGGCCCGATTCTAGCAATCAGCCCCAGCATTTT; CDR3aa: CATSRASWPDSSNQPQHF; d_gene: .; j_gene: TRBJ1-5; abundance: .; v_gene: TRBV15
CDR3nt: TGCGCCAGCAGCTTGGCGGGGGGCGCGAACACCGGGGAGCTGTTTTTT; CDR3aa: CASSLAGGANTGELFF; d_gene: .; j_gene: TRBJ2-2; abundance: .; v_gene: TRBV5-1